What follows are 31 T cell receptor beta chains derived from one specimen sequenced in a study of control samples from healthy donors and cancer patients. The data were produced by immunoSEQ multiplex PCR, yet TCRdb's version contains in-frame clones alone and is incomplete. In total, the table holds 150,000 to 200,000 clones. The specimen was blood. The receptor source for this set is a woman aged 30 to 39 in good health.

The chain employs TRBV7-8 and TRBJ2-5; the D is unclear. V gave up 6 bases and J gave up 1 base, with 9 bases separating them. Germline V gene lookup returns CDR1 SGHVS and CDR2 FQNEAQ. CDR3 size: 13 residues. The chain's CDR3 is CASSRRTQETQYF. DNA of the CDR3: TGTGCCAGCAGTAGGCGAACCCAAGAGACCCAGTACTTC.

The chain's CDR3 is CASSLDGAMNTEAFF. The CDR3 DNA follows: TGTGCCAGCAGCTTAGACGGGGCCATGAACACTGAAGCTTTCTTT. The chain links TRBV7-9 to TRBJ1-1, with D tentatively TRBD1 (5 bases). Trimming stripped 1 base from V and 0 bases from J, with 9 bases between. Germline V CDR1 and CDR2: SEHNR, FQNEAQ (reference sequence). CDR3 length: 15 amino acids.

The chain couples TRBV19 to TRBJ2-6; 8 bases align to TRBD2. CDR1 LNHDA and CDR2 SQIVND come from the germline V gene (reference sequence). Trimming removed 3 bases from V and 0 bases from J; junction bases left unmatched: 7. The CDR3 extends over 18 amino acids. The CDR3 protein is CASSIGGELSSGANVLTF. DNA for the CDR3: TGTGCCAGTAGTATCGGGGGGGAGTTAAGCTCTGGGGCCAACGTCCTGACTTTC.

This rearrangement joins TRBV6-5 to TRBJ1-1; no clear D gene. The CDR3 spans 13 residues. Germline CDR1 and CDR2: MNHEY and SVGAGI. Trimming removed 5 bases from V and 6 bases from J, with 13 bases in between. The CDR3 here is CASSNNGDPEAFF. The CDR3 DNA reads TGTGCCAGCAGTAACAACGGAGACCCTGAAGCTTTCTTT.

The rearrangement uses TRBV7-8 and TRBJ1-4, with 10 bases that match TRBD1. The CDR3 sequence is 16 residues long. Germline lookup yields CDR1 SGHVS and CDR2 FQNEAQ. V was clipped by 4 bases and J by 10 bases; unmatched bases: 12. CDR3 sequence reads: CASSSWGQGRTGKLFF. The CDR3 DNA reads TGTGCCAGCAGCTCCTGGGGACAGGGGAGAACTGGAAAACTGTTTTTT.

This chain's CDR3 is CASSSEGRRQQPQHF. The CDR3 region has the DNA TGTGCCAGCAGCTCGGAAGGCAGACGACAGCAGCCCCAGCATTTT. The V and J genes are TRBV5-8 and TRBJ1-5; a possible D gene is TRBD1 (5 bases). The V end lost 3 bases, the J end lost 7 bases, and 17 bases lay between the germline ends. This CDR3 is 15 amino acids long. The V gene's germline CDR1 is SGHTS and CDR2 YDEGEE.

The chain combines TRBV5-5 with TRBJ2-6; D is undetermined. Germline V gene data show CDR1 as SGHKS and CDR2 as YYEKEE (reference sequence). V was clipped by 0 bases and J by 1 base, with 8 bases between them. This CDR3 is built from 16 residues. The CDR3 coding sequence is TGTGCCAGCAGCTTGGCGAAGGGATCTGGGGCCAACGTCCTGACTTTC. Encoded protein: CASSLAKGSGANVLTF.

V usage is TRBV5-1 and J usage is TRBJ2-7, with D possibly being TRBD1 or TRBD2 (5 bases each). The length of the CDR3 is 15 residues. CDR1 SGHRS and CDR2 YFSETQ come from the germline V gene. V lost 0 bases and J lost 3, with 13 bases in between. The CDR3 DNA reads TGCGCCAGCAGCTTGGGTGGGACCCAGGTCTACGAGCAGTACTTC. Its protein is CASSLGGTQVYEQYF.

The CDR3 sequence is CASSLAGTDTQYF. The CDR3 nucleotides are TGCGCCAGCAGTTTAGCGGGCACAGATACGCAGTATTTT. This chain uses TRBV10-1 with TRBJ2-3; the D gene is possibly TRBD2 (6 bases). The V gene's germline CDR1 is WNHNN and CDR2 SYGVQD (reference sequence). CDR3 size: 13 residues. Trimming took 5 bases from V and 1 from J, leaving 7 bases between them.

The chain couples TRBV6-5 to TRBJ1-6, with unresolved D. CDR1 MNHEY and CDR2 SVGAGI come from the germline V gene. The CDR3 spans 16 residues. Trimming stripped 2 bases from V and 9 bases from J, with 17 bases between. CDR3 coding DNA: TGTGCCAGCAGTTACGGGTATTACAGTCAAAGTTCACCCCTCCACTTT. Its protein product is CASSYGYYSQSSPLHF.

The J gene is TRBJ1-1, the V gene TRBV6-1, with unresolved D. CDR1 and CDR2 (germline): MNHNS, SASEGT. The CDR3 has 18 residues. Trimming removed 3 bases from V and 0 bases from J, with 20 bases in between. The CDR3 DNA follows: TGTGCCAGCAGTGATGGGTCCCTGTGGGTGGCGTTGAACACTGAAGCTTTCTTT. Its protein is CASSDGSLWVALNTEAFF.

V usage is TRBV5-1 and J usage is TRBJ1-1; no definite D call. The V end was cut by 2 bases, the J end by 1 base, with 12 bases between. Germline V gene data show CDR1 as SGHRS and CDR2 as YFSETQ. The CDR3 extends over 15 amino acids. For the CDR3, the DNA is TGCGCCAGCAGCTTCCTACGAGGATCGAACACTGAAGCTTTCTTT. This translates into CASSFLRGSNTEAFF.

The chain uses TRBV2 and TRBJ1-1, with D maybe TRBD1 (6 bases). V was cut by 4 bases and J by 3 bases, with 9 bases left in between. The CDR3 is 13 residues long. Germline V gene lookup returns CDR1 SNHLY and CDR2 FYNNEI. CDR3 amino acids: CASSAGGHTEAFF. The CDR3 DNA is TGTGCCAGCAGTGCGGGGGGGCACACTGAAGCTTTCTTT.

The genes are TRBV10-3 and TRBJ2-1, with D maybe TRBD2 (6 bases). Germline CDR1 reads ENHRY; CDR2 reads SYGVKD. Trimming left V 4 bases short and J 9 bases short, with 13 bases between. The CDR3 runs 13 residues. CDR3 loop: CAISGGVLVEQFF. CDR3 in DNA: TGTGCCATCAGTGGGGGGGTTTTGGTTGAGCAGTTCTTC.

This chain links TRBV12-3 or TRBV12-4 with TRBJ1-4; 8 positions agree with TRBD1. After removal of 6 bases from V and 7 bases from J, the junction contained 4 bases not matched to a gene. The CDR3 has 13 residues. This chain's CDR3 is CASRRDRGEKLFF. CDR3 DNA sequence: TGTGCCAGCAGACGCGACAGGGGTGAAAAACTGTTTTTT.

The rearrangement uses TRBV28 and TRBJ2-3, with TRBD2 matching 9 bases. CDR3 size: 18 residues. CDR1 and CDR2 (germline): MDHEN, SYDVKM. Germline trimming cut 5 bases from V and 2 bases from J; bases unmatched to any gene: 14. The CDR3 here is CASSQPLAAGGYTDTQYF. CDR3 nucleotide sequence: TGTGCCAGCAGTCAACCCCTGGCGGCGGGGGGGTACACAGATACGCAGTATTTT.

The genes are TRBV4-1 and TRBJ1-5; 9 bases map to TRBD1. This CDR3 is 16 amino acids long. Trimming removed 2 bases from V and 5 bases from J; junction bases left unmatched: 7. Germline V gene sequence: CDR1 MGHRA, CDR2 YSYEKL. The CDR3 nucleotides are TGCGCCAGCAGCCAAAACAGGGACAGGGCTCATCAGCCCCAGCATTTT. Translation: CASSQNRDRAHQPQHF.

V gene TRBV10-3 combines with J gene TRBJ2-7; 9 positions match TRBD2. Germline-derived CDR1 and CDR2 are ENHRY and SYGVKD. The CDR3 spans 14 residues. The V gene end was trimmed by 2 bases and the J gene end by 6 bases; junction bases not matched to a gene: 5. The CDR3 loop is CAISEMAGGPEQYF. Written as DNA, the CDR3 is TGTGCCATCAGTGAGATGGCGGGGGGGCCCGAGCAGTACTTC.

The V and J genes are TRBV3-1 (or the pseudogene TRBV3-2) and TRBJ2-7; 12 bases align to TRBD2. In germline, CDR1 is LGHDT, CDR2 YNNKEL (reference sequence). The CDR3 extends over 17 amino acids. V lost 4 bases and J lost 0; bases outside the gene matches: 7. CDR3 DNA: TGTGCCAGCAGCCTAAGACCTAGCGGGGGGGACTCCTACGAGCAGTACTTC. Translation: CASSLRPSGGDSYEQYF.

The gene calls are TRBV19 and TRBJ1-1; D remains unclear. The CDR3 has 14 residues. CDR1 LNHDA and CDR2 SQIVND come from the germline V gene (reference sequence). The germline V and J ends were trimmed by 5 bases and 2 bases, with 12 bases remaining between them. CDR3 residues: CASSPDTLNTEAFF. In DNA form, the CDR3 reads TGTGCCAGTAGTCCTGACACCCTAAACACTGAAGCTTTCTTT.

The chain is built from TRBV19 and TRBJ1-2; D gene unclear. From germline, CDR1 is LNHDA and CDR2 SQIVND (reference sequence). Trimming shortened V by 5 bases and J by 6 bases, and 19 bases separated the two germline ends. The length of the CDR3 is 15 residues. The CDR3 region has the DNA TGTGCCAGTAGTGAGCCACGGATAATCTCTGATGGCTACACCTTC. Its translation is CASSEPRIISDGYTF.

The chain uses TRBV5-4 and TRBJ2-5; 10 bases fit TRBD2. J lost 3 bases, V lost 0 bases, and 8 bases had no gene match. CDR1 is SGHNT and CDR2 is YYREEE in the germline V gene (reference sequence). CDR3 length: 17 amino acids. The CDR3 DNA reads TGTGCCAGCAGCTTGGAACCCCCTGGGACTAGCGAAGAGACCCAGTACTTC. Its translation: CASSLEPPGTSEETQYF.

V gene TRBV9 combines with J gene TRBJ2-3; D assignment may be TRBD1 or TRBD2 (6 bases each). CDR3 length equals 16 residues. The germline V and J ends were trimmed by 1 base and 0 bases, with 12 bases remaining between them. In germline, CDR1 is SGDLS, CDR2 YYNGEE. The CDR3 DNA reads as TGTGCCAGCAGCGTACGAGGGGGGCTTAGCACAGATACGCAGTATTTT. Translating it yields CASSVRGGLSTDTQYF.

V is TRBV12-3 or TRBV12-4 and J is TRBJ1-5; TRBD1 might be the D (5 bases). This CDR3 comprises 12 residues. Trimming left V 5 bases short and J 9 bases short, with 11 bases between. The CDR3 region has the DNA TGTGCCAGCAGTGAAGGGGCTCTGCCCCAGCATTTT. This codes for CASSEGALPQHF.

CDR3 residues: CASSFTGNRKPQHF. CDR3 sequence (DNA): TGTGCCAGCAGTTTTACAGGGAATAGGAAGCCCCAGCATTTT. This sequence joins TRBV28 and TRBJ1-5; possibly TRBD1 for D (6 bases). V was clipped by 3 bases and J by 8 bases, with 14 bases between them. The germline V gene encodes CDR1 MDHEN and CDR2 SYDVKM. This CDR3 comprises 14 residues.

V and J are TRBV27 and TRBJ1-1; TRBD1 is a possible D gene (6 bases). V was cut by 2 bases and J by 0 bases, with 13 bases left in between. This CDR3 has 16 residues. The germline CDR1 and CDR2 sequences are MNHEY and SMNVEV (reference sequence). The CDR3 DNA follows: TGTGCCAGCAGTTTAATGTCTGGACAGATGAACACTGAAGCTTTCTTT. Its protein product is CASSLMSGQMNTEAFF.

The chain links TRBV12-5 to TRBJ1-1, with no clear D. Trimming removed 1 base from V and 1 base from J, with 4 bases in between. Germline-derived CDR1 and CDR2 are LGHNT and FRNRAP. This CDR3 spans 13 amino acids. This chain's CDR3 is CASGLEENTEAFF. The CDR3 DNA follows: TGTGCTAGTGGTTTGGAGGAGAACACTGAAGCTTTCTTT.

The chain carries TRBV28 and TRBJ1-5, with D perhaps TRBD1 (6 bases). The CDR3 runs 15 residues. The germline CDR1 and CDR2 sequences are MDHEN and SYDVKM. Trimming stripped 6 bases from V and 5 bases from J, with 17 bases between. The CDR3 DNA follows: TGTGCCAGCAGGTCCGGACAGTTGATTTATCAGCCCCAGCATTTT. Translated, it gives CASRSGQLIYQPQHF.

The chain links TRBV5-1 to TRBJ1-3; D is possibly TRBD1 (5 bases). Germline CDR1 is SGHRS and CDR2 is YFSETQ. This CDR3 is built from 19 residues. Trimming removed 4 bases from V and 3 bases from J, with 26 bases in between. The CDR3 region is CASSALRDSTQRIGNTIYF. In DNA form, the CDR3 reads TGCGCCAGCAGCGCCCTCCGGGACTCCACTCAACGGATTGGAAACACCATATATTTT.

The genes are TRBV18 and TRBJ1-2; TRBD1 matches at 8 bases. This CDR3 contains 15 residues. The germline V gene has CDR1 KGHSH and CDR2 LQKENI. J was trimmed by 3 bases and V by 4 bases; bases with no gene match: 7. The DNA of the CDR3 is TGTGCCAGCTCACGATGGTCAGGGGGCGACTATGGCTACACCTTC. Amino acid sequence: CASSRWSGGDYGYTF.

The V call is TRBV11-1, the J call TRBJ1-6; D unclear. Germline V CDR1 and CDR2: SGHAT, FQDESV (reference sequence). The CDR3 totals 14 residues. V was cut by 1 base and J by 7 bases, with 8 bases left in between. Written as DNA, the CDR3 is TGTGCCAGCAGCTTAGTGAGAGGGAATTCACCCCTCCACTTT. Translation: CASSLVRGNSPLHF.